The 24 T cell receptor beta chains in this list originate from one sample, sequenced in a study of PD-L1 blockade in urothelial cancer. Indicated time point: pretreatment peripheral blood. Assay used: immunoSEQ multiplex PCR; TCRdb lists only in-frame clones, some missing. The table lists 60,000 to 65,000 clones, around 86% of them singletons. The sequenced sample was PBMCs, obtained around atezolizumab (anti-PD-L1) treatment. The receptors were gathered from a man aged 70 or older with urothelial cancer.

The count of this clone is one. The gene calls are TRBV11-2 and TRBJ2-5; TRBD1 aligns across 7 bases. From germline, CDR1 is SGHAT and CDR2 FQNNGV. The CDR3 totals 13 residues. V lost 7 bases to trimming and J lost 1 base; unmatched junction nucleotides: 3. CDR3 nucleotide sequence: TGTGCCAGCACCGGGACAGCCCAAGAGACCCAGTACTTC. It codes for CASTGTAQETQYF.

The chain recombines TRBV5-1 with TRBJ1-2, with D possibly being TRBD1 (5 bases). V was trimmed by 0 bases and J by 3 bases, leaving 12 bases between them. CDR3 length: 15 amino acids. The germline gives CDR1 SGHRS, CDR2 YFSETQ. CDR3 amino acids: CASSLDITGDYGYTF. Written as DNA, the CDR3 is TGCGCCAGCAGCTTGGATATAACAGGAGACTATGGCTACACCTTC.

This clone appeared a single time. The CDR3 DNA follows: TGTGCCAGCAGTGAGACCCGGGAGGGTGGCTACACCTTC. Protein sequence: CASSETREGGYTF. The chain joins TRBV2 to TRBJ1-2; D unclear. Trimming left V 3 bases short and J 7 bases short, with 12 bases between. Germline-derived CDR1 and CDR2 are SNHLY and FYNNEI. CDR3 length equals 13 residues.

The chain joins TRBV19 to TRBJ2-5, with D maybe TRBD2 (6 bases). Looked up from germline, CDR1 is LNHDA and CDR2 is SQIVND (reference sequence). V was clipped by 7 bases and J by 3 bases, with 15 bases between them. The CDR3 length is 14 residues. Here the CDR3 reads CASTAGTEKETQYF. The CDR3, as DNA: TGTGCCAGTACTGCGGGGACTGAAAAAGAGACCCAGTACTTC.

The rearrangement joins TRBV4-2 to TRBJ1-2; D unclear. Trimming stripped 1 base from V and 8 bases from J, with 23 bases between. This CDR3 comprises 17 residues. The germline V gene has CDR1 LGHNA and CDR2 YNFKEQ. Written as DNA, the CDR3 is TGTGCCAGCAGCCAAGTTTTGGCCCGGACTCCCGGTGTAGGCTACACCTTC. Its translation: CASSQVLARTPGVGYTF.

The J gene is TRBJ1-2, the V gene TRBV7-2; a weak D match, TRBD1 (6 bases). V lost 3 bases and J 2 bases, leaving 10 bases between the germline ends. CDR1 is SGHTA and CDR2 is FQGNSA in the germline V gene. This CDR3 is built from 14 residues. The CDR3 nucleotides read TGTGCCAGCAGCTTCGGGGGGCAAAACTATGGCTACACCTTC. It encodes CASSFGGQNYGYTF. Supplemented by reference TRBV7-2 and TRBJ1-2, the full variable domain reads GAGVSQSPSNKVTEKGKDVELRCDPISGHTALYWYRQSLGQGLEFLIYFQGNSAPDKSGLPSDRFSAERTGGSVSTLTIQRTQQEDSAVYLCASSFGGQNYGYTFGSGTRLTVV.

The chain has TRBV15 and TRBJ1-1; TRBD1 matches 11 bases. Per germline, CDR1 LNHNV and CDR2 YYDKDF (reference sequence). The CDR3 spans 15 residues. The trim removed 1 base at V and 11 bases at J, leaving 9 bases unmatched. The CDR3 bases are TGTGCCACCAGCAGAGTAGGACAGGGGGCGATTGGGGCTTTCTTT. It codes for CATSRVGQGAIGAFF.

This clone showed up just a few times. The J gene is TRBJ1-1, the V gene TRBV2; tentatively, D is TRBD1 (6 bases). The CDR3 runs to 15 residues. Deletions cut 5 bases from V and 4 bases from J, with 17 bases between. Germline values: CDR1 SNHLY, CDR2 FYNNEI. The CDR3, as DNA: TGTGCCAGCAGTTTCAACAGGGACCCGGCCACTGAAGCTTTCTTT. As protein: CASSFNRDPATEAFF.

The J gene is TRBJ1-1, the V gene TRBV29-1; D ambiguous. The germline V and J ends were trimmed by 4 bases and 4 bases, with 13 bases remaining between them. CDR3 length: 13 amino acids. The germline CDR1 and CDR2 sequences are SQVTM and ANQGSEA. DNA for the CDR3: TGCAGCGTTGTATCATTGTCGGGCACTGAAGCTTTCTTT. This codes for CSVVSLSGTEAFF.

V gene TRBV18 combines with J gene TRBJ1-5, with TRBD1 matching 9 bases. The J segment lost 2 bases and the V segment lost 4 bases, leaving 0 bases of the junction unmatched. CDR3 length: 14 residues. CDR1 is KGHSH, CDR2 LQKENI, per germline. CDR3 sequence (DNA): TGTGCCAGCTCACGGACAGGGGGCAATCAGCCCCAGCATTTT. Its translation is CASSRTGGNQPQHF.

This clone was counted a few times. This chain uses TRBV15 with TRBJ2-7; the D is unclear. The germline gives CDR1 LNHNV, CDR2 YYDKDF (reference sequence). This CDR3 is 14 amino acids long. V gave up 1 base and J gave up 0 bases, with 7 bases separating them. This chain's CDR3 is CATSRGRSSYEQYF. CDR3 nucleotides: TGTGCCACCAGCAGAGGGCGGAGCTCCTACGAGCAGTACTTC.

The CDR3 region has the DNA TGTGCCAGTAGTATGGTGGCGCAGGGAGGAGTGTACTTC. This gives the protein CASSMVAQGGVYF. The chain links TRBV19 to TRBJ2-4; D might be TRBD2 (6 bases). Trimming stripped 3 bases from V and 15 bases from J, with 18 bases between. The CDR3 covers 13 residues. Germline CDR1 reads LNHDA; CDR2 reads SQIVND (reference sequence).

The V gene is TRBV10-3, the J gene TRBJ2-7; 8 positions agree with TRBD2. V shed 4 bases, J shed 4 bases, and the junction held 9 bases outside the gene matches. The CDR3 is 15 amino acids. Germline CDR1 is ENHRY and CDR2 is SYGVKD. CDR3 in amino acids: CAISANGAGEYEQYF. CDR3 nucleotide sequence: TGTGCCATCAGTGCAAACGGAGCGGGGGAGTACGAGCAGTACTTC.

V gene TRBV10-1 combines with J gene TRBJ2-1; D is possibly TRBD1 (6 bases). The CDR3 runs to 14 residues. Trimming left V 3 bases short and J 4 bases short, with 10 bases between. Germline CDR1 reads WNHNN; CDR2 reads SYGVQD (reference sequence). The CDR3, as DNA: TGCGCCAGCAGTGAAGGGGGAGCGTACAATGAGCAGTTCTTC. Translated, it gives CASSEGGAYNEQFF.

The chain carries TRBV5-1 and TRBJ2-1; TRBD1 agrees at 9 bases. From germline, CDR1 is SGHRS and CDR2 YFSETQ. The CDR3 is made up of 14 amino acids. Trimming cost V 4 bases and J 9 bases; bases outside gene matches: 8. CDR3 sequence reads: CASSIGQGTAEQFF. The CDR3 nucleotides are TGCGCCAGCAGCATCGGACAGGGGACCGCTGAGCAGTTCTTC.

The genes are TRBV5-5 and TRBJ2-7, with unresolved D. The germline V gene encodes CDR1 SGHKS and CDR2 YYEKEE (reference sequence). Deletions cut 2 bases from V and 3 bases from J, with 9 bases between. The CDR3 length is 13 residues. This CDR3 is CASSFFLFYEQYF. CDR3 in DNA: TGTGCCAGCAGCTTTTTCCTCTTCTACGAGCAGTACTTC.

V and J are TRBV19 and TRBJ2-2, with D possibly TRBD1 on 5 matching bases. The CDR3 has 12 residues. Between the trimmed V and J ends, which lost 4 bases and 5 bases, there was a span of 5 bases. Germline V gene lookup returns CDR1 LNHDA and CDR2 SQIVND (reference sequence). In DNA form, the CDR3 reads TGTGCCAGTAGTACAGGGACCGGGGAGCTGTTTTTT. Translating gives CASSTGTGELFF.

The chain is built from TRBV5-1 and TRBJ1-2; 11 positions match TRBD1. CDR1 and CDR2 from the germline V gene are SGHRS and YFSETQ. The V gene end was trimmed by 2 bases and the J gene end by 4 bases; junction bases not matched to a gene: 4. The CDR3 spans 15 residues. The CDR3 DNA sequence: TGCGCCAGCAGCTTAGGCGGGACAGGGGGCTATGGCTACACCTTC. As protein: CASSLGGTGGYGYTF.

This rearrangement joins TRBV27 to TRBJ1-3, with D hard to call. This CDR3 contains 14 residues. The V end lost 1 base, the J end lost 0 bases, and 4 bases lay between the germline ends. CDR1 is MNHEY, CDR2 SMNVEV, per germline (reference sequence). Here the CDR3 DNA reads TGTGCCAGCAGTTTATACGGCTCTGGAAACACCATATATTTT. As protein: CASSLYGSGNTIYF.

This clone was detected only once. The V gene is TRBV18, the J gene TRBJ2-2; 12 positions match TRBD1. CDR1 and CDR2 (germline): KGHSH, LQKENI. This CDR3 spans 16 amino acids. Germline trimming cut 2 bases from V and 3 bases from J; bases unmatched to any gene: 1. The CDR3 DNA reads TGTGCCAGCTCACCAAGGGACAGGGGGCACACCGGGGAGCTGTTTTTT. Amino acids: CASSPRDRGHTGELFF.

The chain uses TRBV9 and TRBJ2-7; D is perhaps TRBD1 (6 bases). V was cut by 4 bases and J by 2 bases, with 10 bases left in between. This CDR3 has 13 amino acids. Per the germline V gene, CDR1 is SGDLS and CDR2 is YYNGEE. In nucleotides, the CDR3 is TGTGCCAGCAGCCCCACAGGGACCTACGAGCAGTACTTC. Its translation is CASSPTGTYEQYF.

The rearrangement uses TRBV4-1 and TRBJ2-3, with 10 positions matching TRBD2. Per germline, CDR1 MGHRA and CDR2 YSYEKL. With V trimmed by 0 bases and J by 5 bases, 8 bases remained unmatched. The CDR3 consists of 17 residues. CDR3 sequence (DNA): TGCGCCAGCAGCCAAGATTTGCTAGCGGGAGATAGAGATACGCAGTATTTT. Its translation: CASSQDLLAGDRDTQYF.

The V call is TRBV10-3, the J call TRBJ2-5; 8 bases match TRBD1. Germline CDR1 reads ENHRY; CDR2 reads SYGVKD. This CDR3 comprises 14 residues. The V gene end was trimmed by 2 bases and the J gene end by 7 bases; junction bases not matched to a gene: 6. CDR3 residues: CAISETETGGTQYF. The CDR3, as DNA: TGTGCCATCAGTGAGACCGAAACAGGGGGGACCCAGTACTTC.

The CDR3: CASSEGRDYGYTF. The CDR3 coding sequence is TGTGCCAGCAGTGAAGGGAGGGACTATGGCTACACCTTC. V usage is TRBV2 and J usage is TRBJ1-2, with D uncertain. The germline V gene has CDR1 SNHLY and CDR2 FYNNEI. The CDR3 extends over 13 amino acids. Trimming shortened V by 1 base and J by 3 bases, and 6 bases separated the two germline ends. Using reference TRBV2 and TRBJ1-2 for the parts outside the CDR3, the full variable domain is EPEVTQTPSHQVTQMGQEVILRCVPISNHLYFYWYRQILGQKVEFLVSFYNNEISEKSEIFDDQFSVERPDGSNFTLKIRSTKLEDSAMYFCASSEGRDYGYTFGSGTRLTVV.